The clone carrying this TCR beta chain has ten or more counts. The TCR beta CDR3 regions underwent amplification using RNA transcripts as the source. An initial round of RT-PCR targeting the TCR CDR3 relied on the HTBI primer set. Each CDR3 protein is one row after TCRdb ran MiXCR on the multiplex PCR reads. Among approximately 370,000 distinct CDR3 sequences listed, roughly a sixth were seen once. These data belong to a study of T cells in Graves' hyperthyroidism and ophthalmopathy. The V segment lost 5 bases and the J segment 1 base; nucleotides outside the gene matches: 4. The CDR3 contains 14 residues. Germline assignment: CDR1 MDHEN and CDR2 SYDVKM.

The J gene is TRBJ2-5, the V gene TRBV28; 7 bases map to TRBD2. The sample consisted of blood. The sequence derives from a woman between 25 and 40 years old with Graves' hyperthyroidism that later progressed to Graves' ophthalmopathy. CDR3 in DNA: TGTGCCAGCAGTGAGGCGGGGGTCCAAGAGACCCAGTACTTC. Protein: CASSEAGVQETQYF.